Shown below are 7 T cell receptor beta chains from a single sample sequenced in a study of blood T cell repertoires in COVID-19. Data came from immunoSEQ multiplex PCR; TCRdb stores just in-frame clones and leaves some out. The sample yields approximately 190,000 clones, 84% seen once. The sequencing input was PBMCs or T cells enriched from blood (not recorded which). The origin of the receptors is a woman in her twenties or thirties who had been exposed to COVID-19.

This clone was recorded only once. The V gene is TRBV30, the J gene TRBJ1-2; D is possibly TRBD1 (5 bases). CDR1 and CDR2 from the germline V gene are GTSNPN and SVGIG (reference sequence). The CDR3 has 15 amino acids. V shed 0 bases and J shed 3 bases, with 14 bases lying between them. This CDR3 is CAWSVRRGTHYGYTF. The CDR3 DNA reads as TGTGCCTGGAGTGTACGCCGGGGGACCCACTATGGCTACACCTTC. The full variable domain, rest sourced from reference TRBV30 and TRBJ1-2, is SQTIHQWPATLVQPVGSPLSLECTVEGTSNPNLYWYRQAAGRGLQLLFYSVGIGQISSEVPQNLSASRPQDRQFILSSKKLLLSDSGFYLCAWSVRRGTHYGYTFGSGTRLTVV.

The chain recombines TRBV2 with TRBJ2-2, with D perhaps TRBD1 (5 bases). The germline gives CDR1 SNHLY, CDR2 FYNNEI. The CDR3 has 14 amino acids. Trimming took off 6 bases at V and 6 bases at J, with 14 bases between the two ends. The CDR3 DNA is TGTGCCAGCAGCGAAAATACAGGTGCCGGGGAGCTGTTTTTT. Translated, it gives CASSENTGAGELFF.

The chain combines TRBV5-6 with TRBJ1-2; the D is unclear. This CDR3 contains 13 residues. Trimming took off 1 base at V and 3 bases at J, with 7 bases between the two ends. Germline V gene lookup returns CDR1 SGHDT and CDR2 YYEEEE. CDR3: CASSLRSYYGYTF. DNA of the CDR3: TGTGCCAGCAGCTTGCGGTCCTACTATGGCTACACCTTC.

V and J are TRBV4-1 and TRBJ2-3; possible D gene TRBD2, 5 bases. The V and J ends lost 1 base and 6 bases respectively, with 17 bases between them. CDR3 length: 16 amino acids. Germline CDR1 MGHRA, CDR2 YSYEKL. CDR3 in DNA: TGCGCCAGCAGCCAAGTACGGCTAGCTATGCTGGATACGCAGTATTTT. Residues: CASSQVRLAMLDTQYF.

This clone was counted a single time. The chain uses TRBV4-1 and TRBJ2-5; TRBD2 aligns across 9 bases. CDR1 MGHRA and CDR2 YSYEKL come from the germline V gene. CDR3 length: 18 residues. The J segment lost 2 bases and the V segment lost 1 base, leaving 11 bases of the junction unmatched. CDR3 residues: CASSQVKGGLALQETQYF. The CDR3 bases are TGCGCCAGCAGCCAAGTTAAGGGGGGACTAGCCTTACAAGAGACCCAGTACTTC.

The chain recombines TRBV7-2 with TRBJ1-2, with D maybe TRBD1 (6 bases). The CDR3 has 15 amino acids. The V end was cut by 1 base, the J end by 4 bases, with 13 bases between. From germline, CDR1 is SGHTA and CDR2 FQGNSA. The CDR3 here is CASSLVPDRSYGYTF. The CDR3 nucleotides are TGTGCCAGCAGCTTAGTCCCCGACAGGAGCTATGGCTACACCTTC.

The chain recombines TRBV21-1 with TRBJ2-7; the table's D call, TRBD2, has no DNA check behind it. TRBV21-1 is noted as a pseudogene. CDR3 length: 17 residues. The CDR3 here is CASSKGAILAGEYEQYF. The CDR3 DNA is TGTGCCAGCAGCAAAGGAGCGATACTAGCCGGGGAGTACGAGCAGTACTTC.